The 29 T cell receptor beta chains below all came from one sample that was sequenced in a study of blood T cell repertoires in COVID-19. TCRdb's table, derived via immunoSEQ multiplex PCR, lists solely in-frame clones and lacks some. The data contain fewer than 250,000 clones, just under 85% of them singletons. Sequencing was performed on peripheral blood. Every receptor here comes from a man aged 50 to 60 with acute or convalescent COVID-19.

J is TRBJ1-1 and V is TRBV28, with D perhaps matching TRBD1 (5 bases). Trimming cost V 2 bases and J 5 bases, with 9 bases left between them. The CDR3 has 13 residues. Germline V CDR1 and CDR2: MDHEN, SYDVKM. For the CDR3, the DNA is TGTGCCAGCAGTTTAGGGGCGAGGACTGAAGCTTTCTTT. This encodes CASSLGARTEAFF.

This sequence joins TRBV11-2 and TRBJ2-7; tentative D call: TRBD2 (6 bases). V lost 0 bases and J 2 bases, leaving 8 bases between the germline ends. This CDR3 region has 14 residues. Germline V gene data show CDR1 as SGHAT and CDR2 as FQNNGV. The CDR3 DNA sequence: TGTGCCAGCAGCTTAGACGGGAGACCCTACGAGCAGTACTTC. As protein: CASSLDGRPYEQYF.

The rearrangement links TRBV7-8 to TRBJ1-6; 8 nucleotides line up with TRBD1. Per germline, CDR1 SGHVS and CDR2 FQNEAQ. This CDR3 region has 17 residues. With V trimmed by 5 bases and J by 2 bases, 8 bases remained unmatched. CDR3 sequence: CASSNRQGIAYNSPLHF. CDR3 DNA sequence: TGTGCCAGCAGCAACCGACAGGGGATCGCCTATAATTCACCCCTCCACTTT.

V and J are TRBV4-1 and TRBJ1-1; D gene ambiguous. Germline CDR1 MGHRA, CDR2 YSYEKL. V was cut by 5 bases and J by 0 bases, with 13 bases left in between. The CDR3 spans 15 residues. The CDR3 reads CASSIRLTVNTEAFF. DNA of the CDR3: TGCGCCAGCAGCATCAGGTTGACGGTGAACACTGAAGCTTTCTTT.

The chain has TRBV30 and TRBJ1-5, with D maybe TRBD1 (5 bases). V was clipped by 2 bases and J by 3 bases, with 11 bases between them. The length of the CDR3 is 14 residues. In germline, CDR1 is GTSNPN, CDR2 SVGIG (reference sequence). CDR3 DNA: TGTGCCTGGAGTAGGCAGGGCTTCAATCAGCCCCAGCATTTT. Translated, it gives CAWSRQGFNQPQHF. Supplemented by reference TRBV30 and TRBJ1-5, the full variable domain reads SQTIHQWPATLVQPVGSPLSLECTVEGTSNPNLYWYRQAAGRGLQLLFYSVGIGQISSEVPQNLSASRPQDRQFILSSKKLLLSDSGFYLCAWSRQGFNQPQHFGDGTRLSIL.

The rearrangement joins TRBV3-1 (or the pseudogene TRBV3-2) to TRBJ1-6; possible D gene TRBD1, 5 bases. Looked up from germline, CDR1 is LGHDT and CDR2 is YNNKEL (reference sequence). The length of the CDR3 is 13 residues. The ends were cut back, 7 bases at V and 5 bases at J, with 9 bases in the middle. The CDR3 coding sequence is TGTGCCAGCAACGACAGAGATAATTCACCCCTCCACTTT. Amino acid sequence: CASNDRDNSPLHF.

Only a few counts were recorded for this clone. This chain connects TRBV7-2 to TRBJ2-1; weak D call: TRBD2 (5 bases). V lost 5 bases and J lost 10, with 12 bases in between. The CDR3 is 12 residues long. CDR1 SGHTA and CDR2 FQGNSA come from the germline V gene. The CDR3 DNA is TGTGCCAGCAGCCCCATGAGGGTGGAGCAGTTCTTC. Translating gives CASSPMRVEQFF.

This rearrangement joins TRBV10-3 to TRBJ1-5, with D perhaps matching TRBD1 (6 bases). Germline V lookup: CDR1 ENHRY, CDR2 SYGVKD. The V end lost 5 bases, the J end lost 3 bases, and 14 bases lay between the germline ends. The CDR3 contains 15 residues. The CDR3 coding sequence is TGTGCCATCAGTAACAGCGGGACACCCAATCAGCCCCAGCATTTT. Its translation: CAISNSGTPNQPQHF.

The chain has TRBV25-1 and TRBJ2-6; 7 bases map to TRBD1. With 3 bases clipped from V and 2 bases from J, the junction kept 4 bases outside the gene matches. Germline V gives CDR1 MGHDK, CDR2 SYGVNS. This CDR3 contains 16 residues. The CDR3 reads CASSEGQIPGANVLTF. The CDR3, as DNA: TGTGCCAGCAGTGAGGGACAGATCCCTGGGGCCAACGTCCTGACTTTC.

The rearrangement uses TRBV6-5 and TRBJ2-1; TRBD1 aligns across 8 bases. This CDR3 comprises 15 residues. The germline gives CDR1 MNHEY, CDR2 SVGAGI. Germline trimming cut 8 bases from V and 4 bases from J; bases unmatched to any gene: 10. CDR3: CASQARQGPYNEQFF. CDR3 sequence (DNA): TGTGCCAGCCAAGCGAGACAGGGGCCGTACAATGAGCAGTTCTTC.

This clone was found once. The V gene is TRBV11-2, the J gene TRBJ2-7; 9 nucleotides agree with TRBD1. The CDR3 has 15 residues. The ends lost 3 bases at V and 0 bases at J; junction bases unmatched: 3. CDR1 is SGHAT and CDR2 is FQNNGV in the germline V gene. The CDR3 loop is CASSFGTGYSYEQYF. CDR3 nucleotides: TGTGCCAGCAGCTTTGGGACAGGGTACTCCTACGAGCAGTACTTC.

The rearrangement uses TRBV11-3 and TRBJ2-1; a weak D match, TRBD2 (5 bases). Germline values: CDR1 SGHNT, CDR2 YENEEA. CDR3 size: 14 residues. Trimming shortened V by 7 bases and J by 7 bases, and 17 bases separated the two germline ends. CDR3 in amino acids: CASTPLMRDNEQFF. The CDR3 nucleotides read TGTGCCAGCACCCCGCTTATGAGGGATAATGAGCAGTTCTTC.

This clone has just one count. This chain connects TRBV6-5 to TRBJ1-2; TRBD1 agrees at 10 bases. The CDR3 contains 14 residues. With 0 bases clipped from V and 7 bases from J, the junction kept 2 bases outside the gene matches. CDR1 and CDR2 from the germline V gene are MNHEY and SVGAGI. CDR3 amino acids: CASSYSGQGLGYTF. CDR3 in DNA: TGTGCCAGCAGTTACTCGGGACAGGGGCTTGGCTACACCTTC.

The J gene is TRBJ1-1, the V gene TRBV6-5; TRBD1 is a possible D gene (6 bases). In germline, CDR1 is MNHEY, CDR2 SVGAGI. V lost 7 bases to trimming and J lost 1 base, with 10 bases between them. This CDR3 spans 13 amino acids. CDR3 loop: CASTGTPNTEAFF. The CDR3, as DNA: TGTGCCAGCACCGGGACACCGAACACTGAAGCTTTCTTT.

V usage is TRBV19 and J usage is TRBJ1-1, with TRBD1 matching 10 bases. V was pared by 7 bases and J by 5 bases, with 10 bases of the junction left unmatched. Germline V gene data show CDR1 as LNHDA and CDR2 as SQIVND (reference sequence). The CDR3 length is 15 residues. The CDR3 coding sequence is TGTGCCAGTAAGGAGACAGGGGGCCGACGGACTGAAGCTTTCTTT. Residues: CASKETGGRRTEAFF. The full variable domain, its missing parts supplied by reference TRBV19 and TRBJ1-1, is DGGITQSPKYLFRKEGQNVTLSCEQNLNHDAMYWYRQDPGQGLRLIYYSQIVNDFQKGDIAEGYSVSREKKESFPLTVTSAQKNPTAFYLCASKETGGRRTEAFFGQGTRLTVV.

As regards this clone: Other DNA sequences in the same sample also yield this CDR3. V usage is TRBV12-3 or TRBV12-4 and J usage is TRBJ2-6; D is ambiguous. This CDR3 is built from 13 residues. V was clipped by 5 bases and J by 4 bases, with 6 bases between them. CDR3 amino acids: CASSPSGANVLTF. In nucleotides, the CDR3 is TGTGCCAGCAGTCCATCCGGGGCCAACGTCCTGACTTTC.

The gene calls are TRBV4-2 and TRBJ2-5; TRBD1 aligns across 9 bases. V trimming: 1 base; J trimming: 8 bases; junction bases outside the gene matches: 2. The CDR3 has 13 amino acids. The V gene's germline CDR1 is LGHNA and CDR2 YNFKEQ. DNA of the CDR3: TGTGCCAGCAGCCAAGGGGACAGGGCCACCCAGTACTTC. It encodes CASSQGDRATQYF.

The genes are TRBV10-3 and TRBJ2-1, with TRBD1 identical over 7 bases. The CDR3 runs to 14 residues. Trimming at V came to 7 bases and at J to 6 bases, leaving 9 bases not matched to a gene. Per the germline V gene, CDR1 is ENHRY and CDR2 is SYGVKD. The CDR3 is CAIKGATSSNEQFF. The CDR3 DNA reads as TGTGCCATCAAGGGGGCCACCTCAAGCAATGAGCAGTTCTTC.

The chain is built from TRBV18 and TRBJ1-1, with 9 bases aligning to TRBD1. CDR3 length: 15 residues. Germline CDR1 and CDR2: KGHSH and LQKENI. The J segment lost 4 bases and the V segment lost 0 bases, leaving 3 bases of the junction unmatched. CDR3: CASSPPGTGSTEAFF. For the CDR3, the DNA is TGTGCCAGCTCACCACCAGGGACAGGGTCCACTGAAGCTTTCTTT.

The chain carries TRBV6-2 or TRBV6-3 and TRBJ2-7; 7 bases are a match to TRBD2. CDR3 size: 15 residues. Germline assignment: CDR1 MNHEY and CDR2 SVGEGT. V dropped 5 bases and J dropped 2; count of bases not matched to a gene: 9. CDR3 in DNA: TGTGCCAGCAGTGGCACTAGCGTTCCAGCCTACGAGCAGTACTTC. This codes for CASSGTSVPAYEQYF.

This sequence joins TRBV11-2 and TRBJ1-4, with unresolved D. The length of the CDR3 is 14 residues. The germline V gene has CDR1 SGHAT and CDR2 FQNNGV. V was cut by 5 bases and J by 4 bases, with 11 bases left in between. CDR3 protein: CASSLLQDNEKLFF. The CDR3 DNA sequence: TGTGCCAGCAGCCTCCTTCAGGATAATGAAAAACTGTTTTTT.

The CDR3 region has the DNA TGTGCCAGCAGTCTTTCGGCTAGCGGCTCCTACAATGAGCAGTTCTTC. Protein: CASSLSASGSYNEQFF. V usage is TRBV27 and J usage is TRBJ2-1; 7 positions agree with TRBD2. Losses at the gene ends were 5 bases for V and 0 bases for J; bases not matched to a gene: 7. Looked up from germline, CDR1 is MNHEY and CDR2 is SMNVEV (reference sequence). The CDR3 loop spans 16 amino acids.

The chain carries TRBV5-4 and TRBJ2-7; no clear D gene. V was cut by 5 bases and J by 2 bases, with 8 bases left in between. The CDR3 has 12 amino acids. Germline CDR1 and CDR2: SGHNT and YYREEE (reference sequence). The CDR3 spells CASSSDTYEQYF. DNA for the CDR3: TGTGCCAGCAGTTCCGACACCTACGAGCAGTACTTC.

This CDR3 is CASSIPSGSSSTDTQYF. DNA for the CDR3: TGTGCCAGTAGTATCCCTAGCGGGTCTTCTAGCACAGATACGCAGTATTTT. This chain links TRBV19 with TRBJ2-3; 8 bases agree with TRBD2. Germline CDR1 LNHDA, CDR2 SQIVND (reference sequence). This CDR3 contains 17 residues. The ends lost 3 bases at V and 0 bases at J; junction bases unmatched: 8. The full variable domain, its missing parts supplied by reference TRBV19 and TRBJ2-3, is DGGITQSPKYLFRKEGQNVTLSCEQNLNHDAMYWYRQDPGQGLRLIYYSQIVNDFQKGDIAEGYSVSREKKESFPLTVTSAQKNPTAFYLCASSIPSGSSSTDTQYFGPGTRLTVL.

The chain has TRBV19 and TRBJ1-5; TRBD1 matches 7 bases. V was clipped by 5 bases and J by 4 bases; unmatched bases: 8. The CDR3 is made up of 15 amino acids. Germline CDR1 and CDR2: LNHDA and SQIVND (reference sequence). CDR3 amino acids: CASSHRDRPNQPQHF. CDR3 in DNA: TGTGCCAGTAGTCACCGGGACAGACCTAATCAGCCCCAGCATTTT.

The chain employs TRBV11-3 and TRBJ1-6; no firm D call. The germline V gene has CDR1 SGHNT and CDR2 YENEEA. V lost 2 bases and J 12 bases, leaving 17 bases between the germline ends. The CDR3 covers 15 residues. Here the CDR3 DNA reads TGTGCCAGCAGCTTATATAACAGCAGGTTATTACCCCTCCACTTT. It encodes CASSLYNSRLLPLHF.

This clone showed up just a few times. CDR3 in DNA: TGTGCCAGTACCCCCCGGGGGGCCGGGGGCTACACCTTC. Translating it yields CASTPRGAGGYTF. The rearrangement uses TRBV19 and TRBJ1-2, with D maybe TRBD1 (6 bases). This CDR3 spans 13 amino acids. CDR1 is LNHDA, CDR2 SQIVND, per germline (reference sequence). Trimming removed 7 bases from V and 8 bases from J, with 17 bases in between.

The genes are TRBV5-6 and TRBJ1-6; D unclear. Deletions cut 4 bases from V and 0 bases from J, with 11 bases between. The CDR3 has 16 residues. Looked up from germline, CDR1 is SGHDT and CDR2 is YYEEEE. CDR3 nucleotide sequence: TGTGCCAGCAGCCCGTGGCCCGACTCCTATAATTCACCCCTCCACTTT. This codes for CASSPWPDSYNSPLHF. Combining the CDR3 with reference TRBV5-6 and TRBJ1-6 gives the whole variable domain DAGVTQSPTHLIKTRGQQVTLRCSPKSGHDTVSWYQQALGQGPQFIFQYYEEEERQRGNFPDRFSGHQFPNYSSELNVNALLLGDSALYLCASSPWPDSYNSPLHFGNGTRLTVT.

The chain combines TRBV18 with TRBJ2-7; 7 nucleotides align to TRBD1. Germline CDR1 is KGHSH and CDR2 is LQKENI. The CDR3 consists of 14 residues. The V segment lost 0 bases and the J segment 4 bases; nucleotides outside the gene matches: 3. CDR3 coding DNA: TGTGCCAGCTCACCACCGGGACAGTTATACGAGCAGTACTTC. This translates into CASSPPGQLYEQYF.